This note documents a single T cell receptor beta chain sequence. The CDR3 covers 16 residues. Germline V lookup: CDR1 SGHAT, CDR2 FQNNGV. The V and J ends lost 1 base and 3 bases respectively, with 14 bases between them. Data came from immunoSEQ multiplex PCR; TCRdb stores just in-frame clones and leaves some out. This sample has tens of thousands of clones; around 90% occur once, and the top ten carry about 4.3%. This entry is derived from a study of blood T cell repertoires in COVID-19. This sequence originates from a man in his sixties with acute or convalescent COVID-19. The sample was peripheral blood. V is TRBV11-2 and J is TRBJ2-3, with D perhaps TRBD1 (6 bases). Here the CDR3 reads CASSLGLGGWTDTQYF. In DNA form, the CDR3 reads TGTGCCAGCAGCTTAGGACTTGGGGGCTGGACAGATACGCAGTATTTT.